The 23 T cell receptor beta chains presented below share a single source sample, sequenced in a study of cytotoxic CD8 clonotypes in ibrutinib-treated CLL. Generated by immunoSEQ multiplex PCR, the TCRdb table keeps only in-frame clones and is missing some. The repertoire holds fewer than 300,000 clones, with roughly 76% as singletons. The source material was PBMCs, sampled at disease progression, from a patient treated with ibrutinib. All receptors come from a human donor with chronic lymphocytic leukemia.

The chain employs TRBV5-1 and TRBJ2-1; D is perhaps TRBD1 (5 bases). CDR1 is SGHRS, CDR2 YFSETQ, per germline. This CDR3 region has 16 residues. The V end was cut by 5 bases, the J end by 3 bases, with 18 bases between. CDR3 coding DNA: TGCGCCAGCAGTTTAGGGGCGCGGTCCTACTACAATGAGCAGTTCTTC. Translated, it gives CASSLGARSYYNEQFF.

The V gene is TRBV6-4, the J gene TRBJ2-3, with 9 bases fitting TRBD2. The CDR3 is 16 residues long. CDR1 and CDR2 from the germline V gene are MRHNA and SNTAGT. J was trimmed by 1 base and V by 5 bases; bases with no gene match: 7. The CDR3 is CASSQLAGDRTDTQYF. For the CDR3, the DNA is TGTGCCAGCAGTCAATTAGCGGGAGACCGCACAGATACGCAGTATTTT.

The CDR3 DNA reads as TGTGCCAGCAGCTTAGGTTCGGGAAACACTGAAGCTTTCTTT. It translates to CASSLGSGNTEAFF. V and J are TRBV13 and TRBJ1-1; D not certain. Germline V gene data show CDR1 as PRHDT and CDR2 as FYEKMQ (reference sequence). V dropped 0 bases and J dropped 2 bases, with 7 bases sitting between them. The CDR3 runs 14 residues.

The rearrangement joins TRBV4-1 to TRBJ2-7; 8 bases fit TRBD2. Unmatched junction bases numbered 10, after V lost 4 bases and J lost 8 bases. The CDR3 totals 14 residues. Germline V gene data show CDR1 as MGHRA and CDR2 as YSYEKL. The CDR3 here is CASSLLGVAGQQYF. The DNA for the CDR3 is TGCGCCAGCAGCCTTTTGGGAGTAGCGGGACAGCAGTACTTC.

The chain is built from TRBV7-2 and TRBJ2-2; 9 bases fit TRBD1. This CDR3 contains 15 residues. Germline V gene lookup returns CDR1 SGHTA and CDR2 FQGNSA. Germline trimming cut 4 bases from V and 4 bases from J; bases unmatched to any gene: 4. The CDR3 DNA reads TGTGCCAGCAGCTGGGAGACAGGGGGCACCGGGGAGCTGTTTTTT. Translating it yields CASSWETGGTGELFF.

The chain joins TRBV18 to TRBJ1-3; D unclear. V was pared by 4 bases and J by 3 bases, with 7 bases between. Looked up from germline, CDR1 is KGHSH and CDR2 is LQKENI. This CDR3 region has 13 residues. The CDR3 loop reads CASSRVDGNTIYF. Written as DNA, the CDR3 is TGTGCCAGCTCACGTGTAGATGGAAACACCATATATTTT.

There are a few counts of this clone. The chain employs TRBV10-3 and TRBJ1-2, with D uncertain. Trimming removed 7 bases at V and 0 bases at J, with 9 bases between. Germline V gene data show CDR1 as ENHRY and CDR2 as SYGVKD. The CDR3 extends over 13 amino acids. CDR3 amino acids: CAITLDSNYGYTF. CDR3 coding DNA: TGTGCCATCACCCTTGACTCTAACTATGGCTACACCTTC.

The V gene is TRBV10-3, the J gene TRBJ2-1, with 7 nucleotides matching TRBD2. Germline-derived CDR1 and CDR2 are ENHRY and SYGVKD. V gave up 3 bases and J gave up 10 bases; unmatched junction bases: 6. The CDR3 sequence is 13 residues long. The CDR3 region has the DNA TGTGCCATCAGTGACACAAGCGGGAAGGAGCAGTTCTTC. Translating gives CAISDTSGKEQFF.

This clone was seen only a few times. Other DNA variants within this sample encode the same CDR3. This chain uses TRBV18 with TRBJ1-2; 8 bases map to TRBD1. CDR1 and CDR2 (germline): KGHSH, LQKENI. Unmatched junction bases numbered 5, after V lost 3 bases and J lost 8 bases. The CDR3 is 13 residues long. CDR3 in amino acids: CASSPTGERGYTF. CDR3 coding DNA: TGTGCCAGCTCACCGACAGGGGAACGAGGCTACACCTTC.

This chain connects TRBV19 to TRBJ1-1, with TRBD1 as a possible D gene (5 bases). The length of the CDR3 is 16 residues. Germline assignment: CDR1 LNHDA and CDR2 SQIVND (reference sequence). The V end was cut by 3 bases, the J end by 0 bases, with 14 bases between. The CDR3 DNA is TGTGCCAGTAGTATCTTTGCAGGGAATATGAACACTGAAGCTTTCTTT. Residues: CASSIFAGNMNTEAFF. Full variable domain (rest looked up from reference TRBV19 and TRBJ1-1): DGGITQSPKYLFRKEGQNVTLSCEQNLNHDAMYWYRQDPGQGLRLIYYSQIVNDFQKGDIAEGYSVSREKKESFPLTVTSAQKNPTAFYLCASSIFAGNMNTEAFFGQGTRLTVV.

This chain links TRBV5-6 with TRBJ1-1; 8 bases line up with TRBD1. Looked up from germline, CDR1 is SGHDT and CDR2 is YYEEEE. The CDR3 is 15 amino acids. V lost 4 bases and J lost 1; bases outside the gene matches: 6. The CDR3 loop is CASSARQGRNTEAFF. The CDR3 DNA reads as TGTGCCAGCAGCGCTAGACAGGGGAGGAACACTGAAGCTTTCTTT.

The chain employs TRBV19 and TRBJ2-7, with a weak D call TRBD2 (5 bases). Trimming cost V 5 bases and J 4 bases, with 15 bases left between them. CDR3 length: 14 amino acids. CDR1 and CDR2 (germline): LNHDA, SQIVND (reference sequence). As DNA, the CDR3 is TGTGCCAGTAGTGCCCGGGGTAGTCCGTACGAGCAGTACTTC. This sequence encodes CASSARGSPYEQYF.

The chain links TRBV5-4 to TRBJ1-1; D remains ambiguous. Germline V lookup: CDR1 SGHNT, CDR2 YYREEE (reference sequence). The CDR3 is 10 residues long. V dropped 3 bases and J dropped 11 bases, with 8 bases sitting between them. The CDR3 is CASSWSRAFF. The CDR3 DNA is TGTGCCAGCAGCTGGAGCCGGGCTTTCTTT.

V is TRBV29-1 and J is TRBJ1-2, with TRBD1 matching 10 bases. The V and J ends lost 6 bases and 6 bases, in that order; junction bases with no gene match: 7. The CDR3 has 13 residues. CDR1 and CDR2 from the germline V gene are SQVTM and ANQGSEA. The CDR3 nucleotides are TGCAGCGTCGGGACAGGGGCCAGGGATGGCTACACCTTC. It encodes CSVGTGARDGYTF.

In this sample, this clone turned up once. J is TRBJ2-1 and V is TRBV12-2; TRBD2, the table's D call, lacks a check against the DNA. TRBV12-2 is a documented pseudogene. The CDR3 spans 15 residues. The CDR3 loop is CASRLLRGIYNEQFF. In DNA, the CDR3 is TGTGCAAGTCGCTTACTGCGGGGGATCTACAATGAGCAGTTCTTC.

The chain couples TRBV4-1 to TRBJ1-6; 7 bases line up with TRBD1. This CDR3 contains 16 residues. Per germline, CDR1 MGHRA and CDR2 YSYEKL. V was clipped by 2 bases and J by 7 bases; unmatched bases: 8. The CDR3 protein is CASSQPTRDRNSPLHF. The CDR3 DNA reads TGCGCCAGCAGCCAACCAACACGGGACAGAAATTCACCCCTCCACTTT.

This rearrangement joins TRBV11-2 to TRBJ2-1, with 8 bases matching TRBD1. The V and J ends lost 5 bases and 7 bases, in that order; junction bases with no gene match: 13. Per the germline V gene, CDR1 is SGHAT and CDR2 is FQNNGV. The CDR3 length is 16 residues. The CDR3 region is CASSAFRGRRGNEQFF. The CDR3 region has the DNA TGTGCCAGCAGCGCGTTCAGGGGGCGCCGGGGGAATGAGCAGTTCTTC.

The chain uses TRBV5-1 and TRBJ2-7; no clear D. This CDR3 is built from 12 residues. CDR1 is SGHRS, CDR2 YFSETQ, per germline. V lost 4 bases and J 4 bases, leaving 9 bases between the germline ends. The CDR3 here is CASSMSRYEQYF. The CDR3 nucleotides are TGCGCCAGCAGCATGTCTAGGTACGAGCAGTACTTC.

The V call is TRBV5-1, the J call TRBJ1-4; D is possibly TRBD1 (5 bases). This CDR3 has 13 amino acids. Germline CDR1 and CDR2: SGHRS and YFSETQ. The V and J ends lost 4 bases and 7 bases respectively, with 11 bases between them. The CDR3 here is CASSPRDGEKLFF. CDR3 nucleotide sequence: TGCGCCAGCAGCCCCAGGGATGGTGAAAAACTGTTTTTT.

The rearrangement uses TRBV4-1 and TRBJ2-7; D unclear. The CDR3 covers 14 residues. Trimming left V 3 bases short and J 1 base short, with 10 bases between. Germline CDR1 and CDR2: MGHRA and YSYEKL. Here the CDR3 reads CASSQPSRSYEQYF. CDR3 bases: TGCGCCAGCAGCCAGCCCTCAAGGTCCTACGAGCAGTACTTC.

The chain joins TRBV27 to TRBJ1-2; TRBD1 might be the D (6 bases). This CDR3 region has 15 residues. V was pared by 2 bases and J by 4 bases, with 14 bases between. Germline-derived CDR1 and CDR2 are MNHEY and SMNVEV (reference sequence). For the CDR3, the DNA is TGTGCCAGCAGTTTACTCCCGCCAGGGGCCTATGGCTACACCTTC. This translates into CASSLLPPGAYGYTF.

The DNA of the CDR3 is TGTGCCAGCACCGGTCGGGACAGGGGATACGAGCAGTACTTC. It encodes CASTGRDRGYEQYF. This rearrangement joins TRBV2 to TRBJ2-7, with TRBD1 matching over 10 bases. This CDR3 comprises 14 residues. V shed 7 bases, J shed 4 bases, and the junction held 7 bases outside the gene matches. The germline V gene has CDR1 SNHLY and CDR2 FYNNEI.

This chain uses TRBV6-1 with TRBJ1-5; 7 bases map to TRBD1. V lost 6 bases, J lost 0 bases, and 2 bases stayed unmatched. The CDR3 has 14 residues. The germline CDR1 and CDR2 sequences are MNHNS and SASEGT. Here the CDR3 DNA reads TGTGCCAGCAGGGACAGGAATAGCAATCAGCCCCAGCATTTT. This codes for CASRDRNSNQPQHF.